This T cell receptor (beta chain) emerged from a study of cytomegalovirus exposure and HLA in healthy donors. As to this clone: The germline gene is not matched at one end of the junction; a read error may be the cause.

Sequenced by immunoSEQ multiplex PCR; TCRdb stores in-frame clones only, minus some. The sample holds 250,000 to 300,000 clones, just over 85% seen once. Germline CDR1 reads GTSNPN; CDR2 reads SVGIG (reference sequence). The CDR3 loop spans 10 amino acids. The sample was PBMCs. The gene calls are TRBV30 and TRBJ1-2, with a tentative D call TRBD1 (6 bases). The clonotype originates from a woman under 30 in good health and CMV-seronegative. The CDR3 DNA reads TGTGCCTGGAACAGTGGAGCAGGGGTTTTC. The encoded protein is CAWNSGAGVF. The full variable domain, its missing parts supplied by reference TRBV30 and TRBJ1-2, is SQTIHQWPATLVQPVGSPLSLECTVEGTSNPNLYWYRQAAGRGLQLLFYSVGIGQISSEVPQNLSASRPQDRQFILSSKKLLLSDSGFYLCAWNSGAGVFGSGTRLTVV.